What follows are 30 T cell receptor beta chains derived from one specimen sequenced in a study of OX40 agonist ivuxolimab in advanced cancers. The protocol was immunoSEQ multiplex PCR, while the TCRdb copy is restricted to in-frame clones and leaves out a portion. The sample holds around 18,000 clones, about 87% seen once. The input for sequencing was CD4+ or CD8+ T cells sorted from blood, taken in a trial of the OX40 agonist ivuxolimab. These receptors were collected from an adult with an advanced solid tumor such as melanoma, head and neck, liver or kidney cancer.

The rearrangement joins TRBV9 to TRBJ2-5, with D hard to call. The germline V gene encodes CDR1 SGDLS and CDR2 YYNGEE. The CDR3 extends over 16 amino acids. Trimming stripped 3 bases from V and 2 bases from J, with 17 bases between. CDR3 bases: TGTGCCAGCAGCGAGACCCCCGGGCAAGCACAAGAGACCCAGTACTTC. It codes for CASSETPGQAQETQYF.

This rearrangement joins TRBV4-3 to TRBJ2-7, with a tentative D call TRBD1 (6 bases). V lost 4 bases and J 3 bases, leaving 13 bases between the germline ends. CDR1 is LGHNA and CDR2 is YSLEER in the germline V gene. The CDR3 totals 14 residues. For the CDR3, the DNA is TGCGCCAGCAGCCTTCGGGACAAGAACTACGAGCAGTACTTC. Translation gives CASSLRDKNYEQYF.

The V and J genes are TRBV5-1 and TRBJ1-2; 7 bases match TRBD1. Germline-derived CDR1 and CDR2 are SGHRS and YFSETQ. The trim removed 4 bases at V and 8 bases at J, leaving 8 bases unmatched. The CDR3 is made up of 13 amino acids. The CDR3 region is CASSTTGDWGYTF. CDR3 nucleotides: TGCGCCAGCAGCACTACAGGGGATTGGGGCTACACCTTC.

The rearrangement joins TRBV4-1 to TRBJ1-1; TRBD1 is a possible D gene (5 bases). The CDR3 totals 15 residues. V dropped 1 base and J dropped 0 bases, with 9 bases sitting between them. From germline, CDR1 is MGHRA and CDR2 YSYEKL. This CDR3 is CASSQGVDMNTEAFF. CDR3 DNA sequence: TGCGCCAGCAGCCAAGGAGTGGACATGAACACTGAAGCTTTCTTT.

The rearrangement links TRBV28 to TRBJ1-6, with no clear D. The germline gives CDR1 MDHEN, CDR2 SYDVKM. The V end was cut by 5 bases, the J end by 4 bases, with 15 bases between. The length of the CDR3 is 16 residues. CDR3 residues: CASSPTSDSYNSPLHF. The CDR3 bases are TGTGCCAGCAGTCCGACGAGTGACTCTTATAATTCACCCCTCCACTTT.

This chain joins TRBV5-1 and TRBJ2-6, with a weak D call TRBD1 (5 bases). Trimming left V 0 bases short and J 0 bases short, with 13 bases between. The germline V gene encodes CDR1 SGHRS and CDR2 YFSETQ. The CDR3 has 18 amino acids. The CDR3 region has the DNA TGCGCCAGCAGCTTGGCAGGCAGGGCTGTCTCTGGGGCCAACGTCCTGACTTTC. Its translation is CASSLAGRAVSGANVLTF.

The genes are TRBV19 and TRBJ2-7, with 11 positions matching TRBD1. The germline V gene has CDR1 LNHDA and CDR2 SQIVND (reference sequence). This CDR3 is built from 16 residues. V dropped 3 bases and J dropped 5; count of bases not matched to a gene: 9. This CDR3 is CASSIRGQGADDEQYF. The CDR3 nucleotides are TGTGCCAGTAGTATTCGAGGACAGGGGGCTGACGACGAGCAGTACTTC.

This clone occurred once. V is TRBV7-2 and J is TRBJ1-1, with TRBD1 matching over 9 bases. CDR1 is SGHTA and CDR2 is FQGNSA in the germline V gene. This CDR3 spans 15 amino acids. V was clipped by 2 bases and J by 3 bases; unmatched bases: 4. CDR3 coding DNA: TGTGCCAGCAGCTTAAGGACAGGGGCGGACACTGAAGCTTTCTTT. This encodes CASSLRTGADTEAFF.

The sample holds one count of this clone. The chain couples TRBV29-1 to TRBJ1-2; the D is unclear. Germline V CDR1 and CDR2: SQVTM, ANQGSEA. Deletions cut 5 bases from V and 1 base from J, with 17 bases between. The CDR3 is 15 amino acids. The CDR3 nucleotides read TGCAGCGTTCCCCTCCGCATGACGGGTAACTATGGCTACACCTTC. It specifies CSVPLRMTGNYGYTF.

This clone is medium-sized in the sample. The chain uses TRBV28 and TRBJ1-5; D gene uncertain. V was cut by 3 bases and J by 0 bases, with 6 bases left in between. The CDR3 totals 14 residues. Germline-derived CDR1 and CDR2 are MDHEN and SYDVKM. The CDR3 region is CASSFMASNQPQHF. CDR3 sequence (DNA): TGTGCCAGCAGTTTTATGGCTAGCAATCAGCCCCAGCATTTT. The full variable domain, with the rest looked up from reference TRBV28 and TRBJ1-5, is DVKVTQSSRYLVKRTGEKVFLECVQDMDHENMFWYRQDPGLGLRLIYFSYDVKMKEKGDIPEGYSVSREKKERFSLILESASTNQTSMYLCASSFMASNQPQHFGDGTRLSIL.

CDR3 amino acids: CASSLSGRSDTQYF. The CDR3 DNA reads TGCGCCAGCAGCCTCAGCGGGAGGTCAGATACGCAGTATTTT. The chain couples TRBV4-3 to TRBJ2-3; 9 nucleotides line up with TRBD2. Germline lookup yields CDR1 LGHNA and CDR2 YSLEER. CDR3 size: 14 residues. The trim removed 4 bases at V and 4 bases at J, leaving 3 bases unmatched.

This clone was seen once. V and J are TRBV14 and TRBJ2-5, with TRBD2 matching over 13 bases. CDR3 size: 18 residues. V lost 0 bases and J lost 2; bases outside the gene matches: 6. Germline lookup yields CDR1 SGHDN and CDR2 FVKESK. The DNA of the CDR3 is TGTGCCAGCAGCCAAGATACGCAGGGACTAGCGGGGCAAGAGACCCAGTACTTC. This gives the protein CASSQDTQGLAGQETQYF.

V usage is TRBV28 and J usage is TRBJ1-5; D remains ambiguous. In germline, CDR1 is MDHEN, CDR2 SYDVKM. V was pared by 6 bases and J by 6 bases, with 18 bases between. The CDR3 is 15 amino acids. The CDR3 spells CASSLGLGVSQPQHF. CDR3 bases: TGTGCCAGCAGCCTCGGACTGGGCGTTAGTCAGCCCCAGCATTTT.

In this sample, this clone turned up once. The CDR3 region has the DNA TGCGCCAGCAGCCAAGGTAGCGAGCCCTACGAGCAGTACTTC. This codes for CASSQGSEPYEQYF. The V and J genes are TRBV4-3 and TRBJ2-7; D is possibly TRBD2 (5 bases). V was shortened by 1 base and J by 2 bases, with 9 bases between the two germline ends. This CDR3 is built from 14 residues. The germline V gene has CDR1 LGHNA and CDR2 YSLEER.

CDR3 nucleotide sequence: TGTGCCATCAGAATTCCAGGGTGGGGTGGCTCTGGAAACACCATATATTTT. Amino acids: CAIRIPGWGGSGNTIYF. V gene TRBV10-3 combines with J gene TRBJ1-3, with D possibly TRBD1 on 5 matching bases. The CDR3 consists of 17 residues. V was cut by 6 bases and J by 0 bases, with 18 bases left in between. CDR1 and CDR2 (germline): ENHRY, SYGVKD.

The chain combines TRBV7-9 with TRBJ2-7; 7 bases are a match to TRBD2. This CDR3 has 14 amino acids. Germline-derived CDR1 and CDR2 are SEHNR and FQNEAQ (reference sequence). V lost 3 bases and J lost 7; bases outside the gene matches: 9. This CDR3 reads CASSFGDYSWEQYF. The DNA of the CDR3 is TGTGCCAGCAGCTTCGGGGACTATTCGTGGGAGCAGTACTTC.

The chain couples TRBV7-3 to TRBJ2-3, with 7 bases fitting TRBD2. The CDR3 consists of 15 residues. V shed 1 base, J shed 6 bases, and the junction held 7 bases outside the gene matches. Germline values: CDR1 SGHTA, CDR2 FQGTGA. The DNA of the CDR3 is TGTGCCAGCAGCTTAAGCGGGAGCGCGACTGATACGCAGTATTTT. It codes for CASSLSGSATDTQYF.

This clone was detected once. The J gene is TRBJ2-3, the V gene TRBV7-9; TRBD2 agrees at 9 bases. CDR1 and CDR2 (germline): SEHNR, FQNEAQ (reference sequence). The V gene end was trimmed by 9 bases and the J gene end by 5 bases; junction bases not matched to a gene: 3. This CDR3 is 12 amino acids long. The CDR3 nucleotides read TGTGCCAGTAGCGGGAGAGGAGATACGCAGTATTTT. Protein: CASSGRGDTQYF.

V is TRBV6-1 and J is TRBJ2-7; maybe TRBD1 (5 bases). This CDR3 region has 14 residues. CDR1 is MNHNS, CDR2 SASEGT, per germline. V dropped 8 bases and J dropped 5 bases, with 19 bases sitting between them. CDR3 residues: CASEYAGNFHEQYF. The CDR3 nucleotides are TGTGCCAGCGAGTATGCAGGGAATTTCCACGAGCAGTACTTC.

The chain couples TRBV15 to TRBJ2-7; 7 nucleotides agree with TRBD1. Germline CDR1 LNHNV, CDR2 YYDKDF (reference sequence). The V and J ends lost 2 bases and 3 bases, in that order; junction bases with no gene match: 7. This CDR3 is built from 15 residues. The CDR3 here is CATSRPWDRFYEQYF. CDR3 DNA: TGTGCCACCAGCAGACCGTGGGACAGATTCTACGAGCAGTACTTC.

The CDR3 loop reads CASSPDMETGELFF. Here the CDR3 DNA reads TGCGCCAGCAGCCCCGACATGGAAACCGGGGAGCTGTTTTTT. The chain joins TRBV5-1 to TRBJ2-2; no reliable D call. V lost 4 bases and J 5 bases, leaving 12 bases between the germline ends. CDR3 size: 14 residues. Germline V CDR1 and CDR2: SGHRS, YFSETQ.

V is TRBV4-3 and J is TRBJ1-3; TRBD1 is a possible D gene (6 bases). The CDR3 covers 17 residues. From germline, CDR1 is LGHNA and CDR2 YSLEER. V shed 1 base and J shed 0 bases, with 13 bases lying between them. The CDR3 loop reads CASSQGGGTFSGNTIYF. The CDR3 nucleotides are TGCGCCAGCAGCCAAGGGGGGGGCACTTTCTCTGGAAACACCATATATTTT.

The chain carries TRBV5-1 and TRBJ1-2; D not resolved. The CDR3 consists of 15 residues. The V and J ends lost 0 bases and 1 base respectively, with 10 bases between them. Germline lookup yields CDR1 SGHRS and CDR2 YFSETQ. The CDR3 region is CASSLAPTNNYGYTF. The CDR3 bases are TGCGCCAGCAGCTTGGCCCCGACAAATAACTATGGCTACACCTTC. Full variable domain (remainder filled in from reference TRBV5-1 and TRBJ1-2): KAGVTQTPRYLIKTRGQQVTLSCSPISGHRSVSWYQQTPGQGLQFLFEYFSETQRNKGNFPGRFSGRQFSNSRSEMNVSTLELGDSALYLCASSLAPTNNYGYTFGSGTRLTVV.

This CDR3 reads CASTPLTSSYEQYF. For the CDR3, the DNA is TGTGCCAGCACCCCACTGACTAGCTCCTACGAGCAGTACTTC. This rearrangement joins TRBV28 to TRBJ2-7; D might be TRBD2 (6 bases). V was clipped by 7 bases and J by 0 bases, with 13 bases between them. CDR3 length: 14 amino acids. The germline V gene encodes CDR1 MDHEN and CDR2 SYDVKM.

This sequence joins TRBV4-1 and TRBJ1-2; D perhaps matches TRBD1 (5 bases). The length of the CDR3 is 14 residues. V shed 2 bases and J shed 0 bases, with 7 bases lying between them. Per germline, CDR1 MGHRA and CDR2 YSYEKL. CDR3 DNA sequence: TGCGCCAGCAGCCAACAGGGATCTAACTATGGCTACACCTTC. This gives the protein CASSQQGSNYGYTF.

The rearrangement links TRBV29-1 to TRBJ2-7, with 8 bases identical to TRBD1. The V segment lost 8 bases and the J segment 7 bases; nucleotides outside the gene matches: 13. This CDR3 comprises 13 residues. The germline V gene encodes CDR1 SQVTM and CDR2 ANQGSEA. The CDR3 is CSITDREPREQYF. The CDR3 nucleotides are TGCAGCATCACGGACAGGGAACCCCGTGAGCAGTACTTC.

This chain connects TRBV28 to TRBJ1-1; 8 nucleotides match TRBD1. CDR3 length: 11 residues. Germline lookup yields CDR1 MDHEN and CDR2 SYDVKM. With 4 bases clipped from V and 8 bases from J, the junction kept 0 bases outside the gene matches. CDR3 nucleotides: TGTGCCAGCAGTTCAGGGGGCGAAGCTTTCTTT. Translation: CASSSGGEAFF.

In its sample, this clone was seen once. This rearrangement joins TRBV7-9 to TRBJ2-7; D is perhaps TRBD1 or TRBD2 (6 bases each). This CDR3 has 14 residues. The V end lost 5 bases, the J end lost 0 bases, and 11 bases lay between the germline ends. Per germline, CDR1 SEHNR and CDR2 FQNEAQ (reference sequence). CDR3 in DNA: TGTGCCAGCAGCGGACCGGGGGCCTCCTACGAGCAGTACTTC. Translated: CASSGPGASYEQYF.

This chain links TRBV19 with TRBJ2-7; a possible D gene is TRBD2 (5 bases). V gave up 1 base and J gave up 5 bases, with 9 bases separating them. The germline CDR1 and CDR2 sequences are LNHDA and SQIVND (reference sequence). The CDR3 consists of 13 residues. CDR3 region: CASSIAGINEQYF. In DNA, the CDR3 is TGTGCCAGTAGTATAGCGGGAATCAACGAGCAGTACTTC.

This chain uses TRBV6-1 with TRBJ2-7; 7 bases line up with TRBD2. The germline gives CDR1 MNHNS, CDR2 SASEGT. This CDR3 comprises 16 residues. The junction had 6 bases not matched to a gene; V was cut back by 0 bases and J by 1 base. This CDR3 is CASSEAGASGSYEQYF. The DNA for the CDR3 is TGTGCCAGCAGTGAAGCTGGGGCTAGCGGATCCTACGAGCAGTACTTC.